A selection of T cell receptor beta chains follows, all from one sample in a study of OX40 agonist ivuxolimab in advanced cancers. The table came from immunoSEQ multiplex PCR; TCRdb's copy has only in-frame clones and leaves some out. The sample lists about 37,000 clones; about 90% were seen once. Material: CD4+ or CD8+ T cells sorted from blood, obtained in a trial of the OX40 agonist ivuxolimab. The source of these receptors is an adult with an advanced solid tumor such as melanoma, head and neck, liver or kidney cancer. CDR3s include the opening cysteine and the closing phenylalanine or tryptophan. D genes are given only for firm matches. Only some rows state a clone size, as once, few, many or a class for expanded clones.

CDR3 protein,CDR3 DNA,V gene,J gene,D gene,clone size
CASSLGAEPVYGYTF,TGTGCCAGCAGTTTGGGGGCTGAACCCGTTTATGGCTACACCTTC,TRBV6-5,TRBJ1-2,.,.
CASSKGLGGTEAFF,TGTGCCAGTAGTAAGGGGCTCGGGGGGACTGAAGCTTTCTTT,TRBV19,TRBJ1-1,.,.
CASSLWESNYGYTF,TGTGCCAGCAGCTTGTGGGAAAGCAACTATGGCTACACCTTC,TRBV5-6,TRBJ1-2,.,.
CASSVGFKSSYEQYF,TGTGCCAGCAGCGTAGGGTTTAAAAGCTCCTACGAGCAGTACTTC,TRBV9,TRBJ2-7,.,.
CASRLRDSLADTQYF,TGCGCCAGCAGACTAAGGGACAGTCTCGCAGATACGCAGTATTTT,TRBV23-1,TRBJ2-3,TRBD1,once
CAWSGGSGANVLTF,TGTGCCTGGAGTGGGGGAAGCGGGGCCAACGTCCTGACTTTC,TRBV30,TRBJ2-6,.,.
CASSQGGDEWVLEAFF,TGTGCCAGCAGTCAGGGGGGGGACGAGTGGGTGCTTGAAGCTTTCTTT,TRBV11-2,TRBJ1-1,TRBD1,.
CASSKGGPGLNQPQHF,TGTGCCAGCAGCAAGGGGGGGCCAGGGTTAAATCAGCCCCAGCATTTT,TRBV21-1,TRBJ1-5,.,.
CASSPDLVGYNEQFF,TGTGCCAGCTCACCGGACTTAGTTGGTTACAATGAGCAGTTCTTC,TRBV18,TRBJ2-1,.,.
CASSLTFARIPSYEQYF,TGTGCCAGCAGCTTAACGTTCGCCCGGATTCCCTCTTACGAGCAGTACTTC,TRBV7-6,TRBJ2-7,.,.
CASSVGTSGGLSYEQYF,TGTGCCAGCAGTGTAGGGACTAGCGGGGGCCTTTCCTACGAGCAGTACTTC,TRBV6-1,TRBJ2-7,TRBD2,.
CASSVDRVGWNTEAFF,TGTGCCAGCAGTGTAGACAGGGTCGGATGGAACACTGAAGCTTTCTTT,TRBV28,TRBJ1-1,TRBD1,.
CATGEDRINEQFF,TGCGCCACCGGTGAGGACAGGATCAATGAGCAGTTCTTC,TRBV4-1,TRBJ2-1,TRBD1,.
CAWSWDRGNIQYF,TGTGCCTGGAGTTGGGACAGGGGGAACATTCAGTACTTC,TRBV30,TRBJ2-4,TRBD1,.
CASSLGTSWATDTQYF,TGTGCCAGCAGCCTCGGGACTTCGTGGGCTACAGATACGCAGTATTTT,TRBV11-2,TRBJ2-3,.,.
CASSGRQGVWTEAFF,TGTGCCAGCAGCGGCCGACAGGGGGTTTGGACTGAAGCTTTCTTT,TRBV11-2,TRBJ1-1,TRBD1,.
CASSSDQPRDRRFFEAFF,TGTGCCAGCAGCTCAGACCAACCCCGGGACAGAAGGTTTTTCGAAGCTTTCTTT,TRBV11-2,TRBJ1-1,TRBD1,.
CASSPGQIYGYTF,TGTGCCAGCAGCCCGGGACAGATCTATGGCTACACCTTC,TRBV7-9,TRBJ1-2,TRBD1,.
CASSSPTGGMAKNIQYF,TGTGCCAGTAGTTCACCCACAGGGGGCATGGCCAAAAACATTCAGTACTTC,TRBV19,TRBJ2-4,TRBD1,.
CASSKSYRGTYEQYF,TGTGCCAGCAGTAAATCATACAGGGGTACCTACGAGCAGTACTTC,TRBV7-2,TRBJ2-7,TRBD1,.
CAWTGFQETQYF,TGTGCCTGGACAGGGTTTCAAGAGACCCAGTACTTC,TRBV30,TRBJ2-5,.,.
CASSTETGGYEQYF,TGTGCCAGCAGTACTGAGACAGGGGGCTACGAGCAGTACTTC,TRBV6-5,TRBJ2-7,TRBD1,.
CASSNRDRESYGYTF,TGTGCCAGCAGCAACCGGGACAGGGAGAGCTATGGCTACACCTTC,TRBV7-8,TRBJ1-2,TRBD1,.